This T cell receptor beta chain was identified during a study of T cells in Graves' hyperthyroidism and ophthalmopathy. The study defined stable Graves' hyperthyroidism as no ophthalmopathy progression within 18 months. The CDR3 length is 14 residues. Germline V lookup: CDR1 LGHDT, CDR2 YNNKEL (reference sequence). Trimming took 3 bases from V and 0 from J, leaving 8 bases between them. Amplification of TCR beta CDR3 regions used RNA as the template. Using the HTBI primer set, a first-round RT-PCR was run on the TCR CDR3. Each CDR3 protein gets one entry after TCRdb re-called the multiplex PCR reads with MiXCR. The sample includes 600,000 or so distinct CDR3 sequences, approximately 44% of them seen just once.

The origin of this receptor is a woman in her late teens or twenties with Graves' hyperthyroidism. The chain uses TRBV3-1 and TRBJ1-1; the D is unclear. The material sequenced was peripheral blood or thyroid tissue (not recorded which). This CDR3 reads CASSHAGMNTEAFF. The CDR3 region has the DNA TGTGCCAGCAGCCACGCAGGCATGAACACTGAAGCTTTCTTT.